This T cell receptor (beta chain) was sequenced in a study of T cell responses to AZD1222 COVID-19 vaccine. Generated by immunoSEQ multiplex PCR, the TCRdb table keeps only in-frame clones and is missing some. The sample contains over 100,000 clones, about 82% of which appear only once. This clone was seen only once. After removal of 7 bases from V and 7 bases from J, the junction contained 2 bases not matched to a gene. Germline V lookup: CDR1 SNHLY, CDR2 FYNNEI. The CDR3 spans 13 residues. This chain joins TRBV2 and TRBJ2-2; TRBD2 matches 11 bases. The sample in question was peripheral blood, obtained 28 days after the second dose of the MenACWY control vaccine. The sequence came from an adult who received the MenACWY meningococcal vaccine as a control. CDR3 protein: CASKGTSGGELFF. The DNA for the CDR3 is TGTGCCAGCAAAGGGACTAGCGGCGGGGAGCTGTTTTTT.